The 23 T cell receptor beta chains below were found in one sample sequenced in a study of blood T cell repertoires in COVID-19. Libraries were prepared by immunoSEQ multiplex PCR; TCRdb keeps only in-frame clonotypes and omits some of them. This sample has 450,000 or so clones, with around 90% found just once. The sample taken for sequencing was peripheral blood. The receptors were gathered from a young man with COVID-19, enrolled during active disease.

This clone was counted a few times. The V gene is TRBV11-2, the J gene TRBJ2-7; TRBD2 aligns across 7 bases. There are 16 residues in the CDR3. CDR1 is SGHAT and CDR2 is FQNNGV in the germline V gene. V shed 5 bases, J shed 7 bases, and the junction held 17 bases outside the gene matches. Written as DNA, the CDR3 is TGTGCCAGCAGCCCACAGCGGGGAGGTGTTCTAGAAGAGCAGTACTTC. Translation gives CASSPQRGGVLEEQYF.

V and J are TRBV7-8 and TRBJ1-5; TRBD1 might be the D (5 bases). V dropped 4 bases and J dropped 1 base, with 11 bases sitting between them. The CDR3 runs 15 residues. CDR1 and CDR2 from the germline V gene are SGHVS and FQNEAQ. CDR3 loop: CASSSDRESNQPQHF. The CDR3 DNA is TGTGCCAGCAGCTCCGACAGAGAGAGCAATCAGCCCCAGCATTTT.

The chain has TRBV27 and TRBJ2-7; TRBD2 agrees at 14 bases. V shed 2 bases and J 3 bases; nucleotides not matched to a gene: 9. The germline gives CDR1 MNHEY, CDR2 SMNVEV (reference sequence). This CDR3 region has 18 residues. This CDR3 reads CASSLRGTSGSAYYEQYF. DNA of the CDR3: TGTGCCAGCAGTTTAAGGGGGACTAGCGGGAGTGCCTACTACGAGCAGTACTTC.

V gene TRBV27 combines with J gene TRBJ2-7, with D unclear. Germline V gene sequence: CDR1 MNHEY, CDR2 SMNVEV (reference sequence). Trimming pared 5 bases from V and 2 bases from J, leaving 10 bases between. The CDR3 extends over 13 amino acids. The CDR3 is CASSTTPTYEQYF. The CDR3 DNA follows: TGTGCCAGCAGTACAACACCCACCTACGAGCAGTACTTC.

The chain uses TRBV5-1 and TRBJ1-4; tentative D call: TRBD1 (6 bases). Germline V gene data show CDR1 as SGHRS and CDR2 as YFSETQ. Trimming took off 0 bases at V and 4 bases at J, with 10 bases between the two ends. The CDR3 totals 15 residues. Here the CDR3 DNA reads TGCGCCAGCAGCTTGGCCAGGGGAGTTAATGAAAAACTGTTTTTT. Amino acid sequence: CASSLARGVNEKLFF.

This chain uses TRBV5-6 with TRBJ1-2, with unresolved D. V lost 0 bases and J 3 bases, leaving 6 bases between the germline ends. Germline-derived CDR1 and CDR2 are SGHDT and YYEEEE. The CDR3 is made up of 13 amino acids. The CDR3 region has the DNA TGTGCCAGCAGCTTGGAGCCTTACTATGGCTACACCTTC. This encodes CASSLEPYYGYTF.

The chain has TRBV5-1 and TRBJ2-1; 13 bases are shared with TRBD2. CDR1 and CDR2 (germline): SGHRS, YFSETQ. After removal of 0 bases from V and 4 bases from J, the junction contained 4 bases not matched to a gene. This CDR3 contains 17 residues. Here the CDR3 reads CASSLGTSGSGYNEQFF. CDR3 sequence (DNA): TGCGCCAGCAGCTTGGGGACTAGCGGGAGTGGGTACAATGAGCAGTTCTTC.

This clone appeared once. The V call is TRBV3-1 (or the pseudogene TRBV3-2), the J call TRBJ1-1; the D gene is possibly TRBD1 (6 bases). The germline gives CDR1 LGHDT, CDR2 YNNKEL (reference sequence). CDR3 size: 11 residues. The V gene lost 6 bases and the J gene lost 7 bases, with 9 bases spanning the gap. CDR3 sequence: CASSRGGEAFF. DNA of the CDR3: TGTGCCAGCAGTAGGGGGGGTGAAGCTTTCTTT.

CDR3: CASSPPGLASEQYF. The CDR3 DNA is TGTGCCAGCTCACCGCCGGGACTAGCATCCGAGCAGTACTTC. The chain is built from TRBV18 and TRBJ2-7, with TRBD2 matching over 9 bases. The CDR3 length is 14 residues. CDR1 KGHSH and CDR2 LQKENI come from the germline V gene. The V gene end was trimmed by 3 bases and the J gene end by 6 bases; junction bases not matched to a gene: 6.

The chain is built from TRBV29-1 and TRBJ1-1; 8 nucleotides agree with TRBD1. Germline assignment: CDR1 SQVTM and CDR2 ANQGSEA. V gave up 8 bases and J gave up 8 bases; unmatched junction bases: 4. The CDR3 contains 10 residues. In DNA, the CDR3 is TGCAGCCGGACAGGGAAAGAAGCTTTCTTT. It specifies CSRTGKEAFF.

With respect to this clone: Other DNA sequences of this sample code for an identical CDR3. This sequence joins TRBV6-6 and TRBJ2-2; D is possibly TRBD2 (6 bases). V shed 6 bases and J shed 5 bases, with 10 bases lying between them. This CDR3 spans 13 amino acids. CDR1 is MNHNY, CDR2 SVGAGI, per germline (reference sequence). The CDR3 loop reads CASSSAGTGELFF. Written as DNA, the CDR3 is TGTGCCAGCAGCTCCGCGGGAACCGGGGAGCTGTTTTTT.

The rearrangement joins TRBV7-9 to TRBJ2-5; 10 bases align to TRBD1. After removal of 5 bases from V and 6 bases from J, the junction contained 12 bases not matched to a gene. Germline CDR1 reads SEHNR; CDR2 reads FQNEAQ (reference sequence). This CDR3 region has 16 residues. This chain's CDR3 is CASSTRTGGQYQTQYF. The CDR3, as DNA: TGTGCCAGCAGCACCCGGACAGGGGGACAATATCAGACCCAGTACTTC.

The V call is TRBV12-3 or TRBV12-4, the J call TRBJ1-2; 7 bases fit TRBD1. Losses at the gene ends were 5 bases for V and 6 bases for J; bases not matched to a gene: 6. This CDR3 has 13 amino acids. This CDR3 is CASSPDRAHGYTF. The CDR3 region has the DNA TGTGCCAGCAGTCCCGACAGGGCACATGGCTACACCTTC.

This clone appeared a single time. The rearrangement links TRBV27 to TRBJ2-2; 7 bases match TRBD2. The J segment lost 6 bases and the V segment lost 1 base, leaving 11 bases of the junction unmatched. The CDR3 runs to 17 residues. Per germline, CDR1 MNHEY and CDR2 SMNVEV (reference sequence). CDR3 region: CASSLLDFGLEAGELFF. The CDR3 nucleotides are TGTGCCAGCAGTTTATTAGATTTCGGACTAGAAGCCGGGGAGCTGTTTTTT.

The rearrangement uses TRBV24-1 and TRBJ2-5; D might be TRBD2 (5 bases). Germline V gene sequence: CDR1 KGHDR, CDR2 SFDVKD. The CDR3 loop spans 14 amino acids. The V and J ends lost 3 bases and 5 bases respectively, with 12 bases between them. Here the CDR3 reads CATSDRWETETQYF. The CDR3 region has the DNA TGTGCCACCAGTGATCGTTGGGAGACGGAGACCCAGTACTTC.

Written as DNA, the CDR3 is TGCGCCAGCAGCCCAGGCCCGGGACAGGTTAATGAAAAACTGTTTTTT. Its translation: CASSPGPGQVNEKLFF. This chain connects TRBV5-1 to TRBJ1-4, with TRBD1 matching 8 bases. CDR3 length: 16 amino acids. The V gene end was trimmed by 4 bases and the J gene end by 4 bases; junction bases not matched to a gene: 9. Germline V CDR1 and CDR2: SGHRS, YFSETQ.

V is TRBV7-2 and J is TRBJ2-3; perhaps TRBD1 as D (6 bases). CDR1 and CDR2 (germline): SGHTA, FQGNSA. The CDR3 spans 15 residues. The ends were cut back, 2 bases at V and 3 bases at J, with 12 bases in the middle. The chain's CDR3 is CASSLNRARTDTQYF. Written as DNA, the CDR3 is TGTGCCAGCAGCTTAAACAGGGCGAGGACAGATACGCAGTATTTT.

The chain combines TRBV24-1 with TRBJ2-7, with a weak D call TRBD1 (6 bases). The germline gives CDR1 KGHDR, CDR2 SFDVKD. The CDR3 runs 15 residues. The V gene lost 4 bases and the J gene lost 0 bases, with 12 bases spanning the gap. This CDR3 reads CATSDRGAPSYEQYF. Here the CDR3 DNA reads TGTGCCACCAGTGACAGGGGAGCCCCCTCCTACGAGCAGTACTTC.

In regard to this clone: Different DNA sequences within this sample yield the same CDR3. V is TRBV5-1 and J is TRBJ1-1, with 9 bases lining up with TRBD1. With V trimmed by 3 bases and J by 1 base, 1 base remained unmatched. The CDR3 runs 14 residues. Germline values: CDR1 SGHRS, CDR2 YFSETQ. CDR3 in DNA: TGCGCCAGCAGCTCGGGACAGGGGAACACTGAAGCTTTCTTT. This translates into CASSSGQGNTEAFF.

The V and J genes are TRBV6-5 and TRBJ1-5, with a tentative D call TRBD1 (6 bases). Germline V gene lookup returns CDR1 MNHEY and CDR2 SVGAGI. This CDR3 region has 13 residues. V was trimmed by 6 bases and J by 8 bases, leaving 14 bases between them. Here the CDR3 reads CASRADRREPQHF. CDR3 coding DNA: TGTGCCAGCAGAGCCGACAGGCGAGAGCCCCAGCATTTT.

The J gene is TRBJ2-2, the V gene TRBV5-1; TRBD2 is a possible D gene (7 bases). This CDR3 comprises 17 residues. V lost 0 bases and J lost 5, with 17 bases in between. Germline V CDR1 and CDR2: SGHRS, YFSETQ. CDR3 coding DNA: TGCGCCAGCAGCTTGGCCCTTCCGGGGGGCCGGACCGGGGAGCTGTTTTTT. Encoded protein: CASSLALPGGRTGELFF.

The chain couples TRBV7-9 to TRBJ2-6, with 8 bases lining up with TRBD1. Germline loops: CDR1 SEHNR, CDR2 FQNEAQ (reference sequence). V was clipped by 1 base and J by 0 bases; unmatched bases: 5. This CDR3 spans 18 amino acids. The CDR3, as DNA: TGTGCCAGCAGCTTAGAGAGCACAGGGGGCTCTGGGGCCAACGTCCTGACTTTC. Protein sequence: CASSLESTGGSGANVLTF.

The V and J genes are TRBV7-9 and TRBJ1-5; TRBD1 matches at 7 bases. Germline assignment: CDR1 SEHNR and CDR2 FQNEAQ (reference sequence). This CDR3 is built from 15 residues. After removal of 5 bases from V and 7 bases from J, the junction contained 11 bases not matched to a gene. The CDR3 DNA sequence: TGTGCCAGCAGCGCCCAGGGGGGAGTCAGCCAGCCCCAGCATTTT. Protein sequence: CASSAQGGVSQPQHF.